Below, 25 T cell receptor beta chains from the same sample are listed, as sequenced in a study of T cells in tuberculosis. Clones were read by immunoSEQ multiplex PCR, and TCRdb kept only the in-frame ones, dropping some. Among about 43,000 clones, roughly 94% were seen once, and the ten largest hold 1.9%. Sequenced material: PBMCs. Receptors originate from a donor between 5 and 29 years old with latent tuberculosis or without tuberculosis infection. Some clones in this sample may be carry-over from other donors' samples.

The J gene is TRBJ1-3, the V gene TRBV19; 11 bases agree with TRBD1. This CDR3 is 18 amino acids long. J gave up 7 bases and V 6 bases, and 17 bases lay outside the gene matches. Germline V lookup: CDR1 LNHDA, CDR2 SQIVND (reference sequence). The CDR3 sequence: CASRAWTGGDYMRNTIYF. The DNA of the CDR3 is TGTGCCAGTAGGGCCTGGACAGGGGGCGACTATATGAGGAACACCATATATTTT.

The CDR3 DNA reads as TGTGCCAGCAGCTTAGGGACAGGGGTCTACGAGCAGTACTTC. It encodes CASSLGTGVYEQYF. The chain recombines TRBV11-2 with TRBJ2-7; 9 bases are a match to TRBD1. Per germline, CDR1 SGHAT and CDR2 FQNNGV. The V segment lost 1 base and the J segment 3 bases; nucleotides outside the gene matches: 1. There are 14 residues in the CDR3.

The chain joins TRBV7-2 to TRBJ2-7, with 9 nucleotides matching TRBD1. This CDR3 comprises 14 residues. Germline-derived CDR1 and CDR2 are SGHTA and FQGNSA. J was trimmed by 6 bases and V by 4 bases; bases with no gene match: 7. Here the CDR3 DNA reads TGTGCCAGCAGCTCCAGACAGGGGGAGACCGAGCAGTACTTC. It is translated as CASSSRQGETEQYF.

The CDR3 DNA reads as TGCGCCAGCAGCTCGGGGGGATCAGAGACCCAGTACTTC. It encodes CASSSGGSETQYF. This chain uses TRBV5-1 with TRBJ2-5, with TRBD2 identical over 7 bases. Germline V CDR1 and CDR2: SGHRS, YFSETQ. The CDR3 runs to 13 residues. Losses at the gene ends were 3 bases for V and 4 bases for J; bases not matched to a gene: 3.

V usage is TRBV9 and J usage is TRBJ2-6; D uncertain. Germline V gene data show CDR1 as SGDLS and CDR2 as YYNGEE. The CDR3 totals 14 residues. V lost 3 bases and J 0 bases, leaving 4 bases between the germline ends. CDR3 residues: CASSGASGANVLTF. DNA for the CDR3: TGTGCCAGCAGCGGCGCCTCTGGGGCCAACGTCCTGACTTTC.

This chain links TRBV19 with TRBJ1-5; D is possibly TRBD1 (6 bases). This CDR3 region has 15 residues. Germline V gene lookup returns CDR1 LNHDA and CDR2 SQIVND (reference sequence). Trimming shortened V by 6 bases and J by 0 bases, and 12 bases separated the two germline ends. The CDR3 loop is CASRSHRVSNQPQHF. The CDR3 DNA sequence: TGTGCCAGTAGATCCCACAGGGTTAGCAATCAGCCCCAGCATTTT.

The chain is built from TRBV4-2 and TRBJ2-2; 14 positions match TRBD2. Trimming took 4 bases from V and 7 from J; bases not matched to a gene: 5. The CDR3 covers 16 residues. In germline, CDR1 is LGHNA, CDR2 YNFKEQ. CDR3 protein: CASSLGLAGEGGELFF. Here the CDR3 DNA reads TGTGCCAGCAGCCTGGGACTAGCGGGAGAAGGCGGGGAGCTGTTTTTT.

The CDR3: CAWSRQGARQPQHF. CDR3 DNA: TGTGCCTGGAGTCGACAGGGGGCTCGGCAGCCCCAGCATTTT. The rearrangement joins TRBV30 to TRBJ1-5, with 10 bases that match TRBD1. CDR1 is GTSNPN and CDR2 is SVGIG in the germline V gene (reference sequence). The junction had 5 bases not matched to a gene; V was cut back by 2 bases and J by 7 bases. CDR3 length: 14 amino acids.

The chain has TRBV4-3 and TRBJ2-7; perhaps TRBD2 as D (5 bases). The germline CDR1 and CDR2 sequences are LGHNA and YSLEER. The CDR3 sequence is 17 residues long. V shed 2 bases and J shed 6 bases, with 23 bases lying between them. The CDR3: CASSQPGFWELNGEQYF. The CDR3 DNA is TGCGCCAGCAGCCAACCAGGTTTTTGGGAGCTAAATGGCGAGCAGTACTTC.

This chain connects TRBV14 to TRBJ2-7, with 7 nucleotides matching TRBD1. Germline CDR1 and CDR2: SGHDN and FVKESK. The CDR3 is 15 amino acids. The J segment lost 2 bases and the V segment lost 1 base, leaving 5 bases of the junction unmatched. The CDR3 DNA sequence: TGTGCCAGCAGCCAAGTGAGGGGGCGAACCTACGAGCAGTACTTC. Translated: CASSQVRGRTYEQYF.

The CDR3 DNA reads TGTGCCAGCAGCCCGCGGGGGGGGAGTCGGGACATTCAGTACTTC. Residues: CASSPRGGSRDIQYF. This rearrangement joins TRBV5-4 to TRBJ2-4; 9 bases agree with TRBD2. J lost 8 bases, V lost 4 bases, and 10 bases had no gene match. The length of the CDR3 is 15 residues. Germline-derived CDR1 and CDR2 are SGHNT and YYREEE (reference sequence).

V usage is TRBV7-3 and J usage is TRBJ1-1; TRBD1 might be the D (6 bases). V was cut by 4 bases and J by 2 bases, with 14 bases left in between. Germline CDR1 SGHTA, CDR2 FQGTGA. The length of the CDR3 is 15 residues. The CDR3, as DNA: TGTGCCAGCAGCTCCGCGGCAGGGGCTAACACTGAAGCTTTCTTT. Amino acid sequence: CASSSAAGANTEAFF. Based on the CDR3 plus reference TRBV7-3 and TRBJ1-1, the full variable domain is GAGVSQTPSNKVTEKGKYVELRCDPISGHTALYWYRQSLGQGPEFLIYFQGTGAADDSGLPNDRFFAVRPEGSVSTLKIQRTERGDSAVYLCASSSAAGANTEAFFGQGTRLTVV.

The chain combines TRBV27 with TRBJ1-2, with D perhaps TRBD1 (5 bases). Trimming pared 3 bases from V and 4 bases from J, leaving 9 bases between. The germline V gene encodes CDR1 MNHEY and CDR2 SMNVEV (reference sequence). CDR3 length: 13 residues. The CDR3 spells CASSLGQGYGYTF. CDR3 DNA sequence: TGTGCCAGCAGTTTGGGGCAGGGCTATGGCTACACCTTC.

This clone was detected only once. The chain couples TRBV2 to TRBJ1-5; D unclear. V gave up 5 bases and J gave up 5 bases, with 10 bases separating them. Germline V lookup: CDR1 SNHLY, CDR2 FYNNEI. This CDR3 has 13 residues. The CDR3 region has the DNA TGTGCCAGCAGTATCGAAGCGGATCAGCCCCAGCATTTT. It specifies CASSIEADQPQHF.

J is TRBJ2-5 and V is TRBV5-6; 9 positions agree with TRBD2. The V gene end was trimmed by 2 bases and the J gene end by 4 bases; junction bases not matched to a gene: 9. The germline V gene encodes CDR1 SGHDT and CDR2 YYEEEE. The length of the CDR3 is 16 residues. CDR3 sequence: CASSFGTGLARETQYF. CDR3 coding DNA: TGTGCCAGCAGCTTCGGTACGGGACTAGCTAGAGAGACCCAGTACTTC. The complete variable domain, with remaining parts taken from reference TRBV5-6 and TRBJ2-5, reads DAGVTQSPTHLIKTRGQQVTLRCSPKSGHDTVSWYQQALGQGPQFIFQYYEEEERQRGNFPDRFSGHQFPNYSSELNVNALLLGDSALYLCASSFGTGLARETQYFGPGTRLLVL.

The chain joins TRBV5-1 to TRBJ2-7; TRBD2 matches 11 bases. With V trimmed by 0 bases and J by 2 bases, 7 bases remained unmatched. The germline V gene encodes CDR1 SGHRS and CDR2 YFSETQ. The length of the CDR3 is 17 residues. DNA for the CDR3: TGCGCCAGCAGCTTGGAACTAGCGGGAGCGGTCCCCTACGAGCAGTACTTC. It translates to CASSLELAGAVPYEQYF.

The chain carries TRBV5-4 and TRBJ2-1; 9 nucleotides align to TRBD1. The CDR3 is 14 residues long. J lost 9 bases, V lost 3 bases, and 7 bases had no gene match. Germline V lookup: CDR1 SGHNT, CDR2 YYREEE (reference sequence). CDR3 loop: CASSSGQGIGEQFF. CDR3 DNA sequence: TGTGCCAGCAGCTCGGGACAGGGAATTGGTGAGCAGTTCTTC. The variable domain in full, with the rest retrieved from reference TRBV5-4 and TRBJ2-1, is ETGVTQSPTHLIKTRGQQVTLRCSSQSGHNTVSWYQQALGQGPQFIFQYYREEENGRGNFPPRFSGLQFPNYSSELNVNALELDDSALYLCASSSGQGIGEQFFGPGTRLTVL.

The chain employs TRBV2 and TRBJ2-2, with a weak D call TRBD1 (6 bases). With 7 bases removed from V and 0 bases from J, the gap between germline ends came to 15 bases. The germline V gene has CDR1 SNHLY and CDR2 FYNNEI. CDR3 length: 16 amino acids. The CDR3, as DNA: TGTGCCAGCACCAGAGCCGGGACAACGAACACCGGGGAGCTGTTTTTT. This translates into CASTRAGTTNTGELFF.

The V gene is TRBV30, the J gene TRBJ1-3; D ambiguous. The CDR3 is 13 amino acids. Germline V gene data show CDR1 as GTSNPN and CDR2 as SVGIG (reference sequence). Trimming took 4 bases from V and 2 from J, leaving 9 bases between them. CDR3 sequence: CAWNFSPGNTIYF. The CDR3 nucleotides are TGTGCCTGGAACTTTAGCCCTGGAAACACCATATATTTT.

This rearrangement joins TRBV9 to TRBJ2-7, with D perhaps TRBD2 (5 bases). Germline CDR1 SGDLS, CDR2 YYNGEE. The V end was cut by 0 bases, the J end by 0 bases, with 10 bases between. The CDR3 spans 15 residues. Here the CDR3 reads CASSVGGGLSYEQYF. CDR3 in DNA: TGTGCCAGCAGCGTAGGTGGAGGCCTCTCCTACGAGCAGTACTTC.

CDR3 DNA sequence: TGTGCCAGCAGTTACGGACAGGGACGCTACAATGAGCAGTTCTTC. Encoded protein: CASSYGQGRYNEQFF. The genes are TRBV6-5 and TRBJ2-1; 8 bases are shared with TRBD1. The CDR3 runs to 15 residues. Germline CDR1 is MNHEY and CDR2 is SVGAGI. V gave up 2 bases and J gave up 3 bases; unmatched junction bases: 3.

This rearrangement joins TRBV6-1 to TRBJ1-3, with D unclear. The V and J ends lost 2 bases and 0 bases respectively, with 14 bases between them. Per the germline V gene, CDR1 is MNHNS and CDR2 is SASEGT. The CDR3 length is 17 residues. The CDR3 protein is CASSEFGGWSSGNTIYF. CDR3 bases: TGTGCCAGCAGTGAATTCGGCGGATGGAGCTCTGGAAACACCATATATTTT.

CDR3 sequence (DNA): TGTGCCAGCTCACCTGAGGGCAGGCGGGATCAGCCCCAGCATTTT. Translation: CASSPEGRRDQPQHF. This sequence joins TRBV18 and TRBJ1-5; D call uncertain. V dropped 3 bases and J dropped 5 bases, with 14 bases sitting between them. CDR3 length: 15 amino acids. The germline gives CDR1 KGHSH, CDR2 LQKENI.

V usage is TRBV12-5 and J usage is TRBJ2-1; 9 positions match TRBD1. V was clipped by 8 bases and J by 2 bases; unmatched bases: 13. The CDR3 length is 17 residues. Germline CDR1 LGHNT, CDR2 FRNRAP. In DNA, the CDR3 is TGTGCTAGTTCCGGGACAGGGAAGATCCTGCCCTACAATGAGCAGTTCTTC. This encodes CASSGTGKILPYNEQFF. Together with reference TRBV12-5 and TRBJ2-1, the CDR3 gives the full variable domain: DARVTQTPRHKVTEMGQEVTMRCQPILGHNTVFWYRQTMMQGLELLAYFRNRAPLDDSGMPKDRFSAEMPDATLATLKIQPSEPRDSAVYFCASSGTGKILPYNEQFFGPGTRLTVL.

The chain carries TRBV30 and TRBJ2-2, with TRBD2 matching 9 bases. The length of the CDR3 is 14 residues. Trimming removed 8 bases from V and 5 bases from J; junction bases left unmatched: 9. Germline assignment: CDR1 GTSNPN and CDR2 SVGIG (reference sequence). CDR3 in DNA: TGTGCCCGTATAGCGGGAGACGGGACCGGGGAGCTGTTTTTT. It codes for CARIAGDGTGELFF.